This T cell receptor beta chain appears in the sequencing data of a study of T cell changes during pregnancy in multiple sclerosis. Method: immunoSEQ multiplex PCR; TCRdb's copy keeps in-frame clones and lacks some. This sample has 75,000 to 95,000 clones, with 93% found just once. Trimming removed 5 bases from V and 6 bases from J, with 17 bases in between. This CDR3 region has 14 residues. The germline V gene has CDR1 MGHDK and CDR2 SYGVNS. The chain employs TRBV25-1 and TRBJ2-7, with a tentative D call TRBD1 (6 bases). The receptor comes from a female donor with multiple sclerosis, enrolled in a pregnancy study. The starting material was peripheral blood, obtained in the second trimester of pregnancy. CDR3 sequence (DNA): TGTGCCAGCAGTCAGGACAGTTTCGTAACCGAGCAGTACTTC. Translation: CASSQDSFVTEQYF.